Below, 18 T cell receptor beta chains from the same sample are listed, as sequenced in a study of CXCR3-negative and CXCR3-positive naive CD8 T cells. The libraries of TRB cDNA were prepared using 5' RACE with UMI labels. TCRdb re-called the 5' RACE reads and catalogs CDR3 proteins one per entry, DNA excluded. Its clone listing holds 100,000 to 150,000 distinct CDR3 sequences. These receptors have no known antigen. Study-level points and caveats: CXCR3-negative naive cells had less hydrophobic TRB CDR3s than did CXCR3-positive naive cells.

Input material: naive CXCR3+ CD8+ T cells from blood. Subset described: CD45RO-CCR7+CD27+CD95- naive CD8+ T cells expressing CXCR3 (TNR3+). Receptor source: a human donor in good health. Some clones in this sample may be carry-over from other donors' samples.

V usage is TRBV5-6 and J usage is TRBJ2-7; as DNA is missing, the TRBD1 call by TCRdb cannot be tested. The germline V gene encodes CDR1 SGHDT and CDR2 YYEEEE. CDR3 length equals 14 residues. The CDR3 loop reads CASSLAEGAGEQYF.

The chain employs TRBV7-9 and TRBJ2-7; TCRdb names TRBD1, which stays unverified in the absence of DNA. The CDR3 sequence is 15 residues long. The germline V gene encodes CDR1 SEHNR and CDR2 FQNEAQ (reference sequence). CDR3 loop: CASSPRDSDYYEQYF.

This rearrangement joins TRBV19 to TRBJ2-1; as DNA is missing, the TRBD1 call by TCRdb cannot be tested. CDR1 is LNHDA, CDR2 SQIVND, per germline (reference sequence). The CDR3 extends over 14 amino acids. CDR3 loop: CASSSRVTYNEQFF.

This chain joins TRBV12-3 or TRBV12-4 and TRBJ1-5. The CDR3 is 14 residues long. The CDR3 reads CASSLEGGYQPQHF.

This rearrangement joins TRBV20-1 to TRBJ1-5; TCRdb selects TRBD1, and the lack of DNA leaves this call unchecked. Germline V gives CDR1 DFQATT, CDR2 SNEGSKA (reference sequence). There are 13 residues in the CDR3. CDR3 loop: CSAIQGGRGPQHF.

This chain uses TRBV12-3 or TRBV12-4 with TRBJ2-5; TCRdb's D gene call, TRBD2, goes unchecked for lack of DNA. The CDR3 runs to 17 residues. CDR3 residues: CASSQRLAGASGETQYF.

This chain joins TRBV20-1 and TRBJ2-3; TCRdb selects TRBD1, and the lack of DNA leaves this call unchecked. The germline CDR1 and CDR2 sequences are DFQATT and SNEGSKA (reference sequence). This CDR3 is built from 18 residues. This CDR3 reads CSAHSGVGQGRYQDTQYF.

CDR3 sequence reads: CASSFGGGTEAFF. This sequence joins TRBV19 and TRBJ1-1; TCRdb outputs TRBD1, but without DNA this stays unchecked. The V gene's germline CDR1 is LNHDA and CDR2 SQIVND (reference sequence). The CDR3 loop spans 13 amino acids.

The chain employs TRBV5-6 and TRBJ2-2; no DNA is available, so the TRBD1 call from TCRdb remains unchecked. The CDR3 loop spans 19 amino acids. Germline CDR1 reads SGHDT; CDR2 reads YYEEEE. The CDR3 loop is CASSPIVPVQGENTGELFF.

The V and J genes are TRBV12-3 or TRBV12-4 and TRBJ2-5; TCRdb picks TRBD1, but there is no DNA to check that call. The CDR3 sequence is 14 residues long. The CDR3 here is CASSPTGLGETQYF.

The chain combines TRBV20-1 with TRBJ1-2. Germline CDR1 is DFQATT and CDR2 is SNEGSKA (reference sequence). The CDR3 is 15 amino acids. CDR3 region: CSARDGGGRNYGYTF.

The chain uses TRBV29-1 and TRBJ2-7; TCRdb lists TRBD2, though no DNA is available to test this call. The CDR3 is 13 residues long. Germline assignment: CDR1 SQVTM and CDR2 ANQGSEA. The CDR3 protein is CSAKLAPTYEQYF.

V gene TRBV7-9 combines with J gene TRBJ1-1; the D gene TCRdb calls, TRBD1, cannot be checked with no DNA. There are 12 residues in the CDR3. The V gene's germline CDR1 is SEHNR and CDR2 FQNEAQ (reference sequence). The CDR3 loop reads CASSLGGAQAFF.

The chain carries TRBV7-2 and TRBJ2-2; TCRdb's D call of TRBD1 is untestable without DNA. The V gene's germline CDR1 is SGHTA and CDR2 FQGNSA. CDR3 size: 13 residues. The CDR3 reads CASSWTGTGELFF.

CDR3 residues: CASSGSGGAKDTQYF. This chain uses TRBV9 with TRBJ2-3; TCRdb selects TRBD2, and the lack of DNA leaves this call unchecked. Looked up from germline, CDR1 is SGDLS and CDR2 is YYNGEE. This CDR3 has 15 amino acids.

This rearrangement joins TRBV4-1 to TRBJ2-1. CDR1 is MGHRA, CDR2 YSYEKL, per germline. CDR3 length equals 12 residues. CDR3: CASSQQANEQFF.

The rearrangement uses TRBV13 and TRBJ1-5; TCRdb proposes TRBD1, but this gene call is untestable without DNA. The CDR3 sequence is 16 residues long. CDR1 and CDR2 from the germline V gene are PRHDT and FYEKMQ (reference sequence). The CDR3 region is CASSAEGQGGNQPQHF.

The chain combines TRBV6-6 with TRBJ2-3; TCRdb picks TRBD1, but there is no DNA to check that call. The CDR3 sequence is 15 residues long. Germline V lookup: CDR1 MNHNY, CDR2 SVGAGI (reference sequence). CDR3 residues: CASSLIGGFTDTQYF.